The subject of this entry is one T cell receptor beta chain. Its antigen remains unidentified. This specimen comes from a study of vaccination effects on CD4 cells after COVID-19. TCRdb's table, derived via immunoSEQ multiplex PCR, lists solely in-frame clones and lacks some. The table has about 54,000 clones, over 75% seen once. Using viral peptide pools, the ViraFEST assay grew out antigen-specific CD4+ T cells prior to sequencing. Following a roughly 9-day culture, CD4+ T cells were purified. Vaccine recipients had no previous SARS-CoV-2 infection; their nucleocapsid antibodies were negative. IL-2 medium was substituted for half the medium on days 3 and 7. The junction had 6 bases not matched to a gene; V was cut back by 2 bases and J by 7 bases. This CDR3 has 15 amino acids. Germline assignment: CDR1 SGHVS and CDR2 FQNEAQ.

The material sequenced was CD4+ T cells from PBMCs cultured with HCoV-229E spike peptides, taken before COVID-19 vaccination. The receptor comes from a human donor who received a COVID-19 vaccine. This chain uses TRBV7-8 with TRBJ2-1, with 9 bases that match TRBD1. CDR3 amino acids: CASSLRDRVGNEQFF. The CDR3 nucleotides are TGTGCCAGCAGCTTAAGGGACAGGGTGGGGAATGAGCAGTTCTTC.